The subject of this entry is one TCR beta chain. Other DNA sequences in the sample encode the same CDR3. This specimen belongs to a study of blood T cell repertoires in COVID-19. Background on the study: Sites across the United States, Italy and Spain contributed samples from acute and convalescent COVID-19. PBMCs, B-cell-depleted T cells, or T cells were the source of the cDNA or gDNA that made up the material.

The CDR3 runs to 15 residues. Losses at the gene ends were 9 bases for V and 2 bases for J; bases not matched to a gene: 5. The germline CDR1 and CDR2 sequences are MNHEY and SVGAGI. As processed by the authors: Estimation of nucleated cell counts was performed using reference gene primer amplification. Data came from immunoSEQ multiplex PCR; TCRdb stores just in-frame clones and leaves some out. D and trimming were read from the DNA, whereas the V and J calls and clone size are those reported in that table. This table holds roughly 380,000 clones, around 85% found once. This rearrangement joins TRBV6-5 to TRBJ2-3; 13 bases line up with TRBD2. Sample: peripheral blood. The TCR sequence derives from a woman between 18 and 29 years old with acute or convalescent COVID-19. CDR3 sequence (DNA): TGTGCCAGTCGGGGACTAGCGGGAAACACAGATACGCAGTATTTT. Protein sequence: CASRGLAGNTDTQYF.